These 23 T cell receptor beta chains were sequenced from one sample in a study of T-cell memory formation after mild COVID-19. TCRdb recomputed calls from the 5' RACE reads with MiXCR, one row per CDR3 protein. This table has hundreds of thousands of distinct CDR3 sequences, more than 15% appearing once. The sequenced sample was PBMCs or a T cell subset sorted from them (not recorded which). Receptors originate from a young man who had mild COVID-19 (a few samples of this study predate the infection). Cell type and time point are not known.

The rearrangement links TRBV4-3 to TRBJ1-5; the D is unclear. The CDR3 consists of 14 residues. V was trimmed by 1 base and J by 4 bases, leaving 8 bases between them. The V gene's germline CDR1 is LGHNA and CDR2 YSLEER. As DNA, the CDR3 is TGCGCCAGCAGCCAAGGACTCCTGAATCAGCCCCAGCATTTT. This encodes CASSQGLLNQPQHF.

The gene calls are TRBV4-3 and TRBJ2-1; D is possibly TRBD2 (6 bases). The CDR3 has 17 amino acids. CDR1 LGHNA and CDR2 YSLEER come from the germline V gene. V dropped 3 bases and J dropped 0 bases, with 15 bases sitting between them. The CDR3, as DNA: TGCGCCAGCAGCCACCGCACGGGACTCAGCTCCTACAATGAGCAGTTCTTC. It translates to CASSHRTGLSSYNEQFF.

The rearrangement links TRBV7-9 to TRBJ1-1; no definite D call. Between the trimmed V and J ends, which lost 5 bases and 10 bases, there was a span of 8 bases. The CDR3 loop spans 10 amino acids. Germline values: CDR1 SEHNR, CDR2 FQNEAQ (reference sequence). The CDR3 here is CASSRAGAFF. CDR3 bases: TGTGCCAGCAGCAGGGCCGGAGCTTTCTTT.

CDR3 residues: CASSQRGVSGELFF. DNA for the CDR3: TGCGCCAGCAGCCAAAGGGGCGTATCCGGGGAGCTGTTTTTT. The V and J genes are TRBV4-1 and TRBJ2-2; TRBD1 is a possible D gene (5 bases). The germline gives CDR1 MGHRA, CDR2 YSYEKL. This CDR3 has 14 amino acids. V lost 2 bases, J lost 6 bases, and 10 bases lay in between.

The gene calls are TRBV7-9 and TRBJ1-5; unclear D gene. V gave up 5 bases and J gave up 6 bases, with 14 bases separating them. In germline, CDR1 is SEHNR, CDR2 FQNEAQ (reference sequence). The CDR3 consists of 14 residues. CDR3 DNA sequence: TGTGCCAGCAGCCCGCGGGGAGTGAGTCAGCCCCAGCATTTT. This sequence encodes CASSPRGVSQPQHF.

For this clonotype: A junction boundary mismatches the germline segment, possibly from a read error. V is TRBV6-2 or TRBV6-3 and J is TRBJ2-3, with D possibly called TRBD1 or TRBD2 (7 bases each). This CDR3 is built from 16 residues. Germline lookup yields CDR1 MNHEY and CDR2 SVGEGT. CDR3 in DNA: TGTGCCAGCAGCCCACCCCGAGGGCGGGGGACAGATACGAAGTATTTT. Translation gives CASSPPRGRGTDTKYF.

J is TRBJ2-3 and V is TRBV20-1; 12 bases are a match to TRBD2. V was clipped by 6 bases and J by 1 base; unmatched bases: 11. The germline gives CDR1 DFQATT, CDR2 SNEGSKA (reference sequence). This CDR3 contains 17 residues. The CDR3 DNA follows: TGCAGTGCCCTGACTAGCGGGGGAATCAGTGGCACAGATACGCAGTATTTT. This sequence encodes CSALTSGGISGTDTQYF.

This clonotype turned up a few times. The chain recombines TRBV12-3 or TRBV12-4 with TRBJ2-7; a possible D gene is TRBD2 (6 bases). V was clipped by 3 bases and J by 2 bases, with 11 bases between them. This CDR3 has 14 residues. The CDR3 reads CASSFGGSTYEQYF. CDR3 coding DNA: TGTGCCAGCAGTTTTGGAGGGTCCACCTACGAGCAGTACTTC.

V gene TRBV28 combines with J gene TRBJ1-5; TRBD1 matches at 12 bases. This CDR3 spans 17 amino acids. The germline V gene encodes CDR1 MDHEN and CDR2 SYDVKM. V gave up 1 base and J gave up 3 bases; unmatched junction bases: 4. CDR3 protein: CASSLLGQGAYNQPQHF. The CDR3 DNA reads as TGTGCCAGCAGTTTATTGGGACAGGGGGCTTACAATCAGCCCCAGCATTTT. Full variable domain (missing parts from reference TRBV28 and TRBJ1-5): DVKVTQSSRYLVKRTGEKVFLECVQDMDHENMFWYRQDPGLGLRLIYFSYDVKMKEKGDIPEGYSVSREKKERFSLILESASTNQTSMYLCASSLLGQGAYNQPQHFGDGTRLSIL.

The chain uses TRBV20-1 and TRBJ2-3, with 13 bases identical to TRBD2. The germline V gene encodes CDR1 DFQATT and CDR2 SNEGSKA (reference sequence). With 1 base clipped from V and 4 bases from J, the junction kept 8 bases outside the gene matches. This CDR3 is 17 amino acids long. CDR3 coding DNA: TGCAGTGCTAGAGCCCCCCTGACTAGCGGGGGGCCAGATACGCAGTATTTT. This codes for CSARAPLTSGGPDTQYF.

In this sample, this clonotype turned up a few times. This chain joins TRBV5-1 and TRBJ1-5; no definite D call. Germline-derived CDR1 and CDR2 are SGHRS and YFSETQ. The CDR3 length is 13 residues. The V gene lost 0 bases and the J gene lost 7 bases, with 8 bases spanning the gap. The CDR3: CASSLDGVQPQHF. CDR3 nucleotide sequence: TGCGCCAGCAGCTTGGACGGTGTCCAGCCCCAGCATTTT.

The rearrangement uses TRBV14 and TRBJ2-7; 7 bases are shared with TRBD1. This CDR3 region has 15 residues. Losses at the gene ends were 4 bases for V and 0 bases for J; bases not matched to a gene: 6. The germline V gene encodes CDR1 SGHDN and CDR2 FVKESK. The CDR3, as DNA: TGTGCCAGCAGCCGTACAGGGGACCCCTCCTACGAGCAGTACTTC. Translation gives CASSRTGDPSYEQYF.

This clonotype was observed a few times. The chain combines TRBV27 with TRBJ2-1; 9 bases are shared with TRBD2. Germline-derived CDR1 and CDR2 are MNHEY and SMNVEV (reference sequence). J gave up 4 bases and V 3 bases, and 4 bases lay outside the gene matches. This CDR3 is built from 15 residues. CDR3 region: CASSLPAGGYNEQFF. CDR3 in DNA: TGTGCCAGCAGTTTGCCAGCGGGGGGTTACAATGAGCAGTTCTTC.

CDR3 nucleotide sequence: TGTGCCAGCACCTTGGGGGGTCACACCGGGGAGCTGTTTTTT. It codes for CASTLGGHTGELFF. V usage is TRBV7-2 and J usage is TRBJ2-2, with a possible D match to TRBD2 (6 bases). Germline CDR1 and CDR2: SGHTA and FQGNSA. V lost 7 bases, J lost 3 bases, and 12 bases lay in between. The CDR3 totals 14 residues.

This sequence joins TRBV7-9 and TRBJ2-3, with D unresolved. V was pared by 5 bases and J by 2 bases, with 32 bases between. Germline V gene sequence: CDR1 SEHNR, CDR2 FQNEAQ (reference sequence). This CDR3 has 21 amino acids. The CDR3 is CASSPGFGSRFSFHVTDTQYF. The CDR3 DNA reads as TGTGCCAGCAGCCCAGGATTTGGGTCGAGATTCTCGTTTCACGTCACAGATACGCAGTATTTT.

This chain uses TRBV30 with TRBJ1-4, with D unresolved. CDR1 and CDR2 (germline): GTSNPN, SVGIG (reference sequence). Trimming removed 1 base from V and 4 bases from J, with 7 bases in between. The CDR3 spans 13 residues. The CDR3 here is CAWSDGFNEKLFF. CDR3 DNA: TGTGCCTGGAGTGATGGATTTAATGAAAAACTGTTTTTT. Using reference TRBV30 and TRBJ1-4 for the parts outside the CDR3, the full variable domain is SQTIHQWPATLVQPVGSPLSLECTVEGTSNPNLYWYRQAAGRGLQLLFYSVGIGQISSEVPQNLSASRPQDRQFILSSKKLLLSDSGFYLCAWSDGFNEKLFFGSGTQLSVL.

This clonotype has just a few counts. V gene TRBV20-1 combines with J gene TRBJ2-3, with 7 bases matching TRBD2. The CDR3 consists of 14 residues. J gave up 1 base and V 6 bases, and 7 bases lay outside the gene matches. The V gene's germline CDR1 is DFQATT and CDR2 SNEGSKA (reference sequence). The CDR3 sequence: CSALAVDGTDTQYF. The CDR3 DNA follows: TGCAGTGCCCTAGCGGTGGATGGCACAGATACGCAGTATTTT.

This clonotype has a handful of counts. This chain connects TRBV12-3 or TRBV12-4 to TRBJ1-3; maybe TRBD1 (5 bases). The CDR3 spans 14 residues. Trimming cost V 5 bases and J 6 bases, with 14 bases left between them. CDR3 DNA: TGTGCCAGCAGTCTCATGGGGGGAGAAAACACCATATATTTT. Its protein is CASSLMGGENTIYF.

Here the CDR3 reads CASTKQGTGYGYTF. CDR3 in DNA: TGTGCCAGCACTAAACAGGGAACGGGCTATGGCTACACCTTC. This chain links TRBV12-3 or TRBV12-4 with TRBJ1-2, with D tentatively TRBD1 (6 bases). This CDR3 spans 14 amino acids. Trimming pared 7 bases from V and 4 bases from J, leaving 16 bases between.

V gene TRBV6-2 or TRBV6-3 combines with J gene TRBJ1-2, with D perhaps TRBD1 (5 bases). Germline V gene lookup returns CDR1 MNHEY and CDR2 SVGEGT. Trimming left V 6 bases short and J 4 bases short, with 15 bases between. The CDR3 covers 14 residues. The CDR3 loop is CASSFAGDSYGYTF. DNA for the CDR3: TGTGCCAGCAGCTTTGCGGGGGACTCCTATGGCTACACCTTC.

This clonotype turned up a few times. This rearrangement joins TRBV14 to TRBJ2-7, with D possibly TRBD2 on 5 matching bases. Germline V gene data show CDR1 as SGHDN and CDR2 as FVKESK. Trimming left V 1 base short and J 7 bases short, with 14 bases between. The CDR3 loop spans 14 amino acids. Here the CDR3 reads CASSQVNRGREQYV. CDR3 sequence (DNA): TGTGCCAGCAGCCAAGTGAACCGGGGTCGGGAGCAGTACGTC.

In its sample, this clonotype was seen many times. The V gene is TRBV7-2, the J gene TRBJ2-5, with 8 nucleotides matching TRBD2. CDR1 and CDR2 (germline): SGHTA, FQGNSA. CDR3 length: 14 residues. V lost 2 bases to trimming and J lost 5 bases; unmatched junction nucleotides: 4. The CDR3 region is CASSLTGGAETQYF. CDR3 bases: TGTGCCAGCAGCTTAACGGGGGGGGCGGAGACCCAGTACTTC.

The chain is built from TRBV29-1 and TRBJ2-1, with a tentative D call TRBD1 (5 bases). The CDR3 is made up of 12 amino acids. CDR1 SQVTM and CDR2 ANQGSEA come from the germline V gene. Trimming removed 2 bases from V and 4 bases from J, with 6 bases in between. The CDR3 is CSVERGYNEQFF. CDR3 nucleotide sequence: TGCAGCGTTGAAAGGGGTTACAATGAGCAGTTCTTC.